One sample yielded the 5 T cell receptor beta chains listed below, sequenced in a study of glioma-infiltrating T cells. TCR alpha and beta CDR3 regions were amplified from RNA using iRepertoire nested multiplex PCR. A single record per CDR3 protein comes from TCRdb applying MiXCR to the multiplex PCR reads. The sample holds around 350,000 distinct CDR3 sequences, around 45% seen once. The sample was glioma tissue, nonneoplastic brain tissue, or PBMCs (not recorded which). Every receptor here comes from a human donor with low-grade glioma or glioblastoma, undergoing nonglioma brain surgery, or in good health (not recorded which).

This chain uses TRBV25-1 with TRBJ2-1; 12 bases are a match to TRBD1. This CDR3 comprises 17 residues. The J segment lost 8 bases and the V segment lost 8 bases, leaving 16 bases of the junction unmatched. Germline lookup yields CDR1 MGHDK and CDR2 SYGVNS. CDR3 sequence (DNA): TGTGCCAGCCAAGATCACCCGGGACAGGGGGCGCAGGATGAGCAGTTCTTC. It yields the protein CASQDHPGQGAQDEQFF. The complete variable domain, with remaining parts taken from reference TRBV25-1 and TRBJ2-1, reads EADIYQTPRYLVIGTGKKITLECSQTMGHDKMYWYQQDPGMELHLIHYSYGVNSTEKGDLSSESTVSRIRTEHFPLTLESARPSHTSQYLCASQDHPGQGAQDEQFFGPGTRLTVL.

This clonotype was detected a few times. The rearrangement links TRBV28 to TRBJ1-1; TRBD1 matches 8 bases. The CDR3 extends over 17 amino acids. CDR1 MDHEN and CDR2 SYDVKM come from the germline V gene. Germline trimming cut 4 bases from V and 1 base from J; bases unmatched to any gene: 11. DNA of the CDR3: TGTGCCAGCAGTTCCAGGACAGGGAAGAACCCGAACACTGAAGCTTTCTTT. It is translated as CASSSRTGKNPNTEAFF.

Written as DNA, the CDR3 is TGTGCCAGCAGCTTATGGCGGAAGAGCTCCTACAATGAGCAGTTCTTC. Its protein is CASSLWRKSSYNEQFF. The genes are TRBV11-1 and TRBJ2-1; D is unresolved. There are 16 residues in the CDR3. V was clipped by 2 bases and J by 0 bases, with 11 bases between them. Germline V lookup: CDR1 SGHAT, CDR2 FQDESV (reference sequence).

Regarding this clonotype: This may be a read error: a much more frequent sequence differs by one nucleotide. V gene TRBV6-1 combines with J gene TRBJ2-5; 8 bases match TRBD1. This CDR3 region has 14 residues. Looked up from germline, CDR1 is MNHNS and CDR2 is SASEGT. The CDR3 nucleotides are TGTGCCAGCAGTGAGGACAGGGTCCGAGAGGCCCAGTACTTC. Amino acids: CASSEDRVREAQYF.

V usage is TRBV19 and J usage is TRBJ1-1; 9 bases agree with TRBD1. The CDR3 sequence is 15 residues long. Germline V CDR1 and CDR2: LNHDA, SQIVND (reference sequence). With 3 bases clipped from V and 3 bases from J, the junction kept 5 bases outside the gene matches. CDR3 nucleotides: TGTGCCAGTAGTATCAACAGGGGGCCGGACACTGAAGCTTTCTTT. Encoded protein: CASSINRGPDTEAFF.